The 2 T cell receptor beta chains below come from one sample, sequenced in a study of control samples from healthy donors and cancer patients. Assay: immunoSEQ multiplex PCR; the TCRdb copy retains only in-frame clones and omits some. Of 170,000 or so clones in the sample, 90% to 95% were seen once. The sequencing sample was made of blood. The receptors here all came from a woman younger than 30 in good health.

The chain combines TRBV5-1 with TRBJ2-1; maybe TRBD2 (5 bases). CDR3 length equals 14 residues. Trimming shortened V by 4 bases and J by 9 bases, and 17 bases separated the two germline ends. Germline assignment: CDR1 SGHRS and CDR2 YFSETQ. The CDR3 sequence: CASSPDHLAGEQFF. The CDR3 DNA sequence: TGCGCCAGCAGCCCCGACCACCTGGCGGGTGAGCAGTTCTTC.

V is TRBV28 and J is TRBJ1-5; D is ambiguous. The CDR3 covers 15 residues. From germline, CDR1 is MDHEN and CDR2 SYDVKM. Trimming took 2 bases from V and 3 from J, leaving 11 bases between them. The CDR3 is CASSLGPKDNQPQHF. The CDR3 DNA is TGTGCCAGCAGTTTAGGCCCAAAGGACAATCAGCCCCAGCATTTT. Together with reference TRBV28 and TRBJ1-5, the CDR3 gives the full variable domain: DVKVTQSSRYLVKRTGEKVFLECVQDMDHENMFWYRQDPGLGLRLIYFSYDVKMKEKGDIPEGYSVSREKKERFSLILESASTNQTSMYLCASSLGPKDNQPQHFGDGTRLSIL.